Below, 9 T cell receptor beta chains from the same sample are listed, as sequenced in a study of T cells in Graves' hyperthyroidism and ophthalmopathy. Amplified TCR beta CDR3 regions came from RNA transcripts. The study used the HTBI primer set for a first-round RT-PCR of the TCR CDR3. Using its own MiXCR run on the multiplex PCR reads, TCRdb lists one record per CDR3 protein. The profile shows roughly 380,000 distinct CDR3 sequences, about 13% of them singletons. Input material: blood. All receptors come from a man aged 25 to 40 with Graves' hyperthyroidism that later progressed to Graves' ophthalmopathy.

This clonotype was picked up many times. The chain uses TRBV12-5 and TRBJ1-2; no clear D gene. CDR3 length: 11 amino acids. V dropped 4 bases and J dropped 8 bases, with 8 bases sitting between them. CDR1 is LGHNT, CDR2 FRNRAP, per germline. The CDR3 DNA is TGTGCTAGTGGTTCCGGACGGGGCTACACCTTC. Translation gives CASGSGRGYTF.

At least ten counts were recorded for this clonotype. The chain has TRBV28 and TRBJ2-5; a possible D gene is TRBD2 (6 bases). The V end was cut by 1 base, the J end by 5 bases, with 14 bases between. CDR3 length equals 15 residues. Germline lookup yields CDR1 MDHEN and CDR2 SYDVKM. The CDR3: CASSLFGSGWETQYF. The CDR3 region has the DNA TGTGCCAGCAGTTTATTTGGTAGCGGATGGGAGACCCAGTACTTC.

In regard to this clonotype: A much larger clone sits a single nucleotide away, making a read error possible. V and J are TRBV30 and TRBJ2-7, with 12 nucleotides matching TRBD1. The V and J ends lost 6 bases and 7 bases, in that order; junction bases with no gene match: 4. The CDR3 runs to 12 residues. The germline V gene has CDR1 GTSNPN and CDR2 SVGIG (reference sequence). In DNA, the CDR3 is TGTGCCTGCCGGGACAGGGGGCAGGAGCAGTACTTC. Residues: CACRDRGQEQYF.

The V gene is TRBV7-9, the J gene TRBJ1-5; D is unclear. Trimming stripped 5 bases from V and 4 bases from J, with 9 bases between. Germline assignment: CDR1 SEHNR and CDR2 FQNEAQ (reference sequence). The CDR3 consists of 13 residues. As DNA, the CDR3 is TGTGCCAGCAGCACCCGCATGAATCAGCCCCAGCATTTT. Its translation is CASSTRMNQPQHF.

This clonotype was recorded many times. This chain uses TRBV6-1 with TRBJ1-3; no firm D call. Trimming cost V 4 bases and J 4 bases, with 11 bases left between them. Germline CDR1 reads MNHNS; CDR2 reads SASEGT. This CDR3 has 14 amino acids. CDR3 sequence reads: CASSGGSGGNTIYF. The CDR3 nucleotides read TGTGCCAGCAGTGGTGGATCGGGGGGAAACACCATATATTTT.

The sample holds many counts of this clonotype. V and J are TRBV20-1 and TRBJ1-2; the D is unclear. The germline V gene has CDR1 DFQATT and CDR2 SNEGSKA (reference sequence). The ends were cut back, 0 bases at V and 8 bases at J, with 7 bases in the middle. The CDR3 length is 11 residues. CDR3 nucleotides: TGCAGTGCTAGAGAGGTGTTGGGCTACACCTTC. Protein sequence: CSAREVLGYTF.

This clonotype was counted ten times or more. The gene calls are TRBV29-1 and TRBJ1-2, with 8 bases lining up with TRBD1. The CDR3 extends over 12 amino acids. V gave up 5 bases and J gave up 3 bases; unmatched junction bases: 2. CDR1 and CDR2 from the germline V gene are SQVTM and ANQGSEA. CDR3 amino acids: CSVPTGDYGYTF. In DNA form, the CDR3 reads TGCAGCGTTCCGACAGGGGACTATGGCTACACCTTC.

This chain's CDR3 is CASSIGARDYEQYF. For the CDR3, the DNA is TGTGCCAGTAGTATCGGGGCGAGGGACTACGAGCAGTACTTC. The chain recombines TRBV19 with TRBJ2-7; either TRBD1 or TRBD2 may fit D (5 bases each). Germline V gives CDR1 LNHDA, CDR2 SQIVND (reference sequence). This CDR3 comprises 14 residues. The V end lost 3 bases, the J end lost 3 bases, and 12 bases lay between the germline ends.

This clonotype came up many times. The genes are TRBV12-3 or TRBV12-4 and TRBJ1-2, with 7 bases matching TRBD1. V lost 6 bases to trimming and J lost 14 bases; unmatched junction nucleotides: 9. The CDR3 runs 11 residues. CDR3 loop: CASSNRGLETF. In DNA, the CDR3 is TGTGCCAGCAGCAACAGGGGTTTAGAGACCTTC.